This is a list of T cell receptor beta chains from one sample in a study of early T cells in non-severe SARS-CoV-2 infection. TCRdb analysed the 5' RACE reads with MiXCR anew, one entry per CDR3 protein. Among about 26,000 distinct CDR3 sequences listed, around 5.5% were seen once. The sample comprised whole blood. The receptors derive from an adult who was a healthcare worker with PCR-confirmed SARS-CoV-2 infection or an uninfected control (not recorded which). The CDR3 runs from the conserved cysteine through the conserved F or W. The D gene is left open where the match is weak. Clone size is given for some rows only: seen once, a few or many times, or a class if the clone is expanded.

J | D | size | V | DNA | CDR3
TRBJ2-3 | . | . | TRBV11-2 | TGTGCCAGCAGCTTAGATCGGACAGATACGCAGTATTTT | CASSLDRTDTQYF
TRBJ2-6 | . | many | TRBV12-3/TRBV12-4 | TGTGCCAGCAGTTTATTTGGAACTGGGGCCAACGTCCTGACTTTC | CASSLFGTGANVLTF
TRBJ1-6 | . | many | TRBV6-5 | TGTGCCAGCAGTTACTCGAACCAGGGGAGTTCACCCCTCCACTTT | CASSYSNQGSSPLHF
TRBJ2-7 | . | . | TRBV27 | TGTGCCAGCAGCCCGGGACTGACATCCTACGAGCAGTACTTC | CASSPGLTSYEQYF
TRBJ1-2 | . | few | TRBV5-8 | TGTGCCAGCAGTTCCGGGGGCGGCCGCTATGGCTACACCTTC | CASSSGGGRYGYTF
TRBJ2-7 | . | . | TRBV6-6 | TGTGCCAGCAGTTCCGGGACACACTCCTACGAGCAGTACTTC | CASSSGTHSYEQYF
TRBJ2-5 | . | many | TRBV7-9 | TGTGCCAGCAGCTTAGTTAGCGTCGAAGAGACCCAGTACTTC | CASSLVSVEETQYF
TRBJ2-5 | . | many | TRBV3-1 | TGTGCCAGCAGCCAATTCGGCGACGTAGAGACCCAGTACTTC | CASSQFGDVETQYF
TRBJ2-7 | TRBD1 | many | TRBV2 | TGTGCCAGCAGACGATCGACAGGGAACGAGCAGTACTTC | CASRRSTGNEQYF
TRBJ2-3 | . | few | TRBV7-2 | TGTGCCAGCAGCTTTTCAGAATTGGATACGCAGTATTTT | CASSFSELDTQYF
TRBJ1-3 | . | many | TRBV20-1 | TGCAGTGCTAGAGATTCAAGGGACCCTGGAAACACCATATATTTT | CSARDSRDPGNTIYF
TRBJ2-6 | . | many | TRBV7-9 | TGTGCCAGCAGCAAGACAGACTCTGGGGCCAACGTCCTGACTTTC | CASSKTDSGANVLTF
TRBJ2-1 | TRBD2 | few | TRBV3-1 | TGTGCCAGCAGCCACGAGAGCGGGGGGGCAGGTGAGCAGTTCTTC | CASSHESGGAGEQFF
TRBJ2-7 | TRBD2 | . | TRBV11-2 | TGTGCCAGCAGCTCATCGACTAGCGGGGGTCTCGAGCAGTACTTC | CASSSSTSGGLEQYF
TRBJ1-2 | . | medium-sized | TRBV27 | TGTGCCAGCAGCAACAGTCCACCCCCAGCTAACTATGGCTACACCTTC | CASSNSPPPANYGYTF
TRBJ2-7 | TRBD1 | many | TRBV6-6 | TGTGCCAGCAATGACAGGGGAGCCTACGAGCAGTACTTC | CASNDRGAYEQYF
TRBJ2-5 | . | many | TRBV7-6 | TGTGCCAGCAGCTTAGCGCTGGGCAGTGGGAGGGAGACCCAGTACTTC | CASSLALGSGRETQYF
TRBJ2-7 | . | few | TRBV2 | TGTGCCAGCAGTGTTACAGCCTACGAGCAGTACTTC | CASSVTAYEQYF
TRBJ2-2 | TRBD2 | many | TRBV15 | TGTGCCACCAGCAGAGGCGGGGAGGGCACCGGGGAGCTGTTTTTT | CATSRGGEGTGELFF
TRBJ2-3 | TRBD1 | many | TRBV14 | TGTGCCAGCAGCCATTTACAGGGGGGCACAGATACGCAGTATTTT | CASSHLQGGTDTQYF
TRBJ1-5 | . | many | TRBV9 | TGTGCCAGCAGCCCGGGCTATTATCAGCCCCAGCATTTT | CASSPGYYQPQHF
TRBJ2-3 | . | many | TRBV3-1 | TGTGCCAGCAGCCCCTATGGAGGGCCAGATACGCAGTATTTT | CASSPYGGPDTQYF
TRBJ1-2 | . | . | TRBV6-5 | TGTGCCAGCAGTTACTCGAAGTACGACTATGGCTACACCTTC | CASSYSKYDYGYTF
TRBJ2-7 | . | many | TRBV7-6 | TGTGCCAGCAGCTTAGCCGTTCGGCAGGGCTACGAGCAGTACTTC | CASSLAVRQGYEQYF
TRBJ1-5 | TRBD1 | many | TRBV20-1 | TGCAGTGCCAGCAGGGGGGACAATCAGCCCCAGCATTTT | CSASRGDNQPQHF
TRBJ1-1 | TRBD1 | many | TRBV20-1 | TGCAGTGCAAAGCCTCCGGGACAGGGGAACACTGAAGCTTTCTTT | CSAKPPGQGNTEAFF
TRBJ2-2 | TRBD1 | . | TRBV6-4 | TGTGCCAGCAGTGACGGTGGCCAGGGGGCTCACACCGGGGAGCTGTTTTTT | CASSDGGQGAHTGELFF